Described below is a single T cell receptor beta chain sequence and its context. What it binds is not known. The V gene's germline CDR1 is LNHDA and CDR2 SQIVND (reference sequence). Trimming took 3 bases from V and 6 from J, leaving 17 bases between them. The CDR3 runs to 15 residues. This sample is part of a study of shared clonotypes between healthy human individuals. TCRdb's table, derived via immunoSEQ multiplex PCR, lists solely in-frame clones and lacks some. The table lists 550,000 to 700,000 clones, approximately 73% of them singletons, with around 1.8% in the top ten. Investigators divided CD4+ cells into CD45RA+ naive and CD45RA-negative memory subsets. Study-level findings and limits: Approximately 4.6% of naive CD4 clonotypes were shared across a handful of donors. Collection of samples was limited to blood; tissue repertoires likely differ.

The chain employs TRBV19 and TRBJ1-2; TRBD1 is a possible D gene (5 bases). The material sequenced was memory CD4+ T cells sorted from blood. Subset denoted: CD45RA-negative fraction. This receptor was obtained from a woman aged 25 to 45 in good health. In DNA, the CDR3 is TGTGCCAGTAGTATTCCACGGGGCTACGTTGATGGCTACACCTTC. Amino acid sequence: CASSIPRGYVDGYTF. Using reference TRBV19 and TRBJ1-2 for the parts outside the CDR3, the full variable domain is DGGITQSPKYLFRKEGQNVTLSCEQNLNHDAMYWYRQDPGQGLRLIYYSQIVNDFQKGDIAEGYSVSREKKESFPLTVTSAQKNPTAFYLCASSIPRGYVDGYTFGSGTRLTVV.